This TCR beta chain was found in a study of beta chain features in type 1 diabetes. Study overall: Patients looked much like healthy donors when it came to age, gender and cell yields.

Germline CDR1 MNHEY, CDR2 SVGAGI. This CDR3 contains 13 residues. Trimming left V 2 bases short and J 5 bases short, with 7 bases between. Via CD45RO/CCR7/CD25/CD127/CD95/CD27, cells of the CD4+ naive, central memory, regulatory and stem cell-like memory subsets were sorted. Turning to this clone: Its antigen remains unknown.

Study results and limitations: Type 1 diabetes patients showed fewer insertions and more deletions at VDJ junctions. Among all four CD4+ subsets, Type 1 diabetes patients had TCRB CDR3s that were moderately but significantly shorter.

The whole isolated RNA underwent reverse transcription, so sequencing captured expressed TCRB transcripts. Sequencing was performed with immunoSEQ multiplex PCR; in TCRdb, only in-frame clones are kept and a portion is missing. The sample has hundreds of thousands of clones; 10% to 15% are singletons. The TCR sequence derives from a man between 18 and 35 years old with type 1 diabetes. Sequences were obtained from naive CD4+ T cells from blood. The chain links TRBV6-5 to TRBJ2-1, with D possibly being TRBD2 (5 bases). The CDR3: CASSYPGDNEQFF. The DNA for the CDR3 is TGTGCCAGCAGTTACCCCGGGGACAATGAGCAGTTCTTC.